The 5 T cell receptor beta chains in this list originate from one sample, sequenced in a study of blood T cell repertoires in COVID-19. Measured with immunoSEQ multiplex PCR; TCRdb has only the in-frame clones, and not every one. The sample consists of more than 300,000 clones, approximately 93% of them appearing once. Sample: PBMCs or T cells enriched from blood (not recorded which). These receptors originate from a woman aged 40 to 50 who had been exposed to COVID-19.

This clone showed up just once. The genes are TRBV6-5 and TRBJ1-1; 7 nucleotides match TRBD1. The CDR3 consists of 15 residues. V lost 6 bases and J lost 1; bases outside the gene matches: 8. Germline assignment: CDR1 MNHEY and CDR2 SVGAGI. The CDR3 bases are TGTGCCAGCAGGCCCGACAGGGCCTCGAACACTGAAGCTTTCTTT. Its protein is CASRPDRASNTEAFF.

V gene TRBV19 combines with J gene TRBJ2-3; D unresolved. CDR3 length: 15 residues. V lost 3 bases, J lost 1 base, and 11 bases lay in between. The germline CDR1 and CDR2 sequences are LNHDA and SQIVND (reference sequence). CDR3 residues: CASSMAAPRTDTQYF. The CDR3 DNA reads TGTGCCAGTAGTATGGCGGCCCCACGCACAGATACGCAGTATTTT.

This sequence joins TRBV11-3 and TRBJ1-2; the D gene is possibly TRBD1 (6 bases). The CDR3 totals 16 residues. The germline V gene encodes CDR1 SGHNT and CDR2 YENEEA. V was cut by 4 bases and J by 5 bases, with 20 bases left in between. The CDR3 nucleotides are TGTGCCAGCAGCTCTGGGGGCGGAAAGTTGGGATATGGCTACACCTTC. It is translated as CASSSGGGKLGYGYTF.

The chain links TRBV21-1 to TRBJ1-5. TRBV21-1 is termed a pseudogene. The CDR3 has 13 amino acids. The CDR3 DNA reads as TGTGCCAGCAGCAAAGCCTCGTTTCAGCCCCAGCATTTT. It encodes CASSKASFQPQHF.

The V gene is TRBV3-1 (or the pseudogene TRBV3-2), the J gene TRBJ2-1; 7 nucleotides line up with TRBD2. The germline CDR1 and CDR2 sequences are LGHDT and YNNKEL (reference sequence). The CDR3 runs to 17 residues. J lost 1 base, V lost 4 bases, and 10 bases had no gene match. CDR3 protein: CASSPAGVGSSYNEQFF. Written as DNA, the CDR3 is TGTGCCAGCAGCCCCGCGGGGGTAGGGTCGTCCTACAATGAGCAGTTCTTC.